Each of the 27 T cell receptor beta chains below was sequenced from the same sample in a study of cytomegalovirus exposure and HLA in healthy donors. Use of 60 Vbeta and 13 Jbeta primers characterized the PCR. TCRdb keeps only in-frame clones here, not all; method: immunoSEQ multiplex PCR. Of around 99,000 clones listed, approximately 79% are singletons. The sequenced material came from PBMCs. The receptors come from a middle-aged woman in good health and CMV-seropositive.

This clone was observed a handful of times. V gene TRBV27 combines with J gene TRBJ2-1, with D possibly TRBD1 on 6 matching bases. Trimming removed 5 bases from V and 2 bases from J, with 16 bases in between. In germline, CDR1 is MNHEY, CDR2 SMNVEV (reference sequence). The CDR3 spans 16 residues. CDR3 DNA: TGTGCCAGCAGTGACGCGGGTGGGGGCCCCTACAATGAGCAGTTCTTC. It yields the protein CASSDAGGGPYNEQFF.

The genes are TRBV5-1 and TRBJ1-1; 8 bases align to TRBD1. The trim removed 4 bases at V and 0 bases at J, leaving 14 bases unmatched. CDR1 and CDR2 from the germline V gene are SGHRS and YFSETQ. The CDR3 extends over 18 amino acids. The CDR3 here is CASSTDRGGRRLNTEAFF. The CDR3 coding sequence is TGCGCCAGCAGCACCGACAGGGGCGGAAGAAGATTGAACACTGAAGCTTTCTTT.

The CDR3 sequence is CASSPLTGVGETQYF. The CDR3 coding sequence is TGCGCCAGCAGCCCCTTGACAGGGGTAGGAGAGACCCAGTACTTC. J is TRBJ2-5 and V is TRBV5-1; 8 nucleotides line up with TRBD1. The CDR3 runs 15 residues. V gave up 4 bases and J gave up 4 bases; unmatched junction bases: 9. From germline, CDR1 is SGHRS and CDR2 YFSETQ. Complete variable domain (other parts from reference TRBV5-1 and TRBJ2-5): KAGVTQTPRYLIKTRGQQVTLSCSPISGHRSVSWYQQTPGQGLQFLFEYFSETQRNKGNFPGRFSGRQFSNSRSEMNVSTLELGDSALYLCASSPLTGVGETQYFGPGTRLLVL.

V is TRBV4-1 and J is TRBJ2-2, with D unresolved. The germline gives CDR1 MGHRA, CDR2 YSYEKL. Trimming shortened V by 0 bases and J by 8 bases, and 4 bases separated the two germline ends. This CDR3 contains 12 residues. CDR3: CASSQDRGELFF. CDR3 bases: TGCGCCAGCAGCCAAGATCGGGGGGAGCTGTTTTTT.

This chain connects TRBV25-1 to TRBJ1-2; a possible D gene is TRBD1 (6 bases). The CDR3 runs 14 residues. V was clipped by 5 bases and J by 8 bases, with 18 bases between them. The germline V gene encodes CDR1 MGHDK and CDR2 SYGVNS. In nucleotides, the CDR3 is TGTGCCAGCAGTTGGGGGGGCGCCGGGCCCGGCTACACCTTC. Residues: CASSWGGAGPGYTF.

The DNA of the CDR3 is TGTGCCAGCAGCCCCCTAGGAGGGGCAGATACGCAGTATTTT. As protein: CASSPLGGADTQYF. The chain combines TRBV14 with TRBJ2-3, with D tentatively TRBD2 (6 bases). This CDR3 region has 14 residues. Germline V CDR1 and CDR2: SGHDN, FVKESK. V lost 4 bases, J lost 4 bases, and 12 bases lay in between. The variable domain in full, completed from reference TRBV14 and TRBJ2-3, reads EAGVTQFPSHSVIEKGQTVTLRCDPISGHDNLYWYRRVMGKEIKFLLHFVKESKQDESGMPNNRFLAERTGGTYSTLKVQPAELEDSGVYFCASSPLGGADTQYFGPGTRLTVL.

This clone was recorded a few times. The genes are TRBV11-3 and TRBJ1-1; D possibly corresponds to TRBD1 (5 bases). This CDR3 is built from 13 residues. Germline-derived CDR1 and CDR2 are SGHNT and YENEEA. V lost 5 bases to trimming and J lost 2 bases, with 9 bases between them. The CDR3 here is CASSDRSNTEAFF. CDR3 nucleotides: TGTGCCAGCAGCGACAGATCTAACACTGAAGCTTTCTTT.

The chain employs TRBV6-6 and TRBJ1-1; D unresolved. Trimming shortened V by 2 bases and J by 4 bases, and 8 bases separated the two germline ends. The CDR3 covers 13 residues. Per the germline V gene, CDR1 is MNHNY and CDR2 is SVGAGI (reference sequence). The CDR3 region is CASSYQSGTEAFF. In DNA, the CDR3 is TGTGCCAGCAGTTACCAATCGGGCACTGAAGCTTTCTTT.

The V and J genes are TRBV15 and TRBJ1-4; TRBD1 is a possible D gene (5 bases). V shed 5 bases and J shed 4 bases, with 14 bases lying between them. Germline V lookup: CDR1 LNHNV, CDR2 YYDKDF (reference sequence). CDR3 length: 15 residues. CDR3 region: CATSGVPGVNEKLFF. CDR3 DNA sequence: TGTGCCACCAGCGGCGTTCCGGGGGTTAATGAAAAACTGTTTTTT.

The chain joins TRBV5-1 to TRBJ2-7; 9 bases are a match to TRBD1. With 8 bases clipped from V and 4 bases from J, the junction kept 7 bases outside the gene matches. Germline V lookup: CDR1 SGHRS, CDR2 YFSETQ. CDR3 length equals 13 residues. DNA of the CDR3: TGCGCCAGTTCGGGACAGGGTGGGTACGAGCAGTACTTC. This encodes CASSGQGGYEQYF. The whole variable domain, remainder taken from reference TRBV5-1 and TRBJ2-7, is KAGVTQTPRYLIKTRGQQVTLSCSPISGHRSVSWYQQTPGQGLQFLFEYFSETQRNKGNFPGRFSGRQFSNSRSEMNVSTLELGDSALYLCASSGQGGYEQYFGPGTRLTVT.

The V call is TRBV6-1, the J call TRBJ1-1, with D perhaps matching TRBD1 (6 bases). V was pared by 6 bases and J by 6 bases, with 14 bases between. The CDR3 has 13 amino acids. Germline-derived CDR1 and CDR2 are MNHNS and SASEGT. The CDR3 DNA is TGTGCCAGCAGACCACAGGGAGGGGCTGAAGCTTTCTTT. This encodes CASRPQGGAEAFF.

The CDR3 reads CASSDFRGSEYEQYF. DNA of the CDR3: TGCGCCAGCAGTGACTTCAGGGGATCCGAGTACGAGCAGTACTTC. The chain uses TRBV10-2 and TRBJ2-7; weak D call: TRBD1 (6 bases). Germline assignment: CDR1 WSHSY and CDR2 SAAADI. This CDR3 spans 15 amino acids. The V end was cut by 3 bases, the J end by 4 bases, with 16 bases between.

This chain links TRBV7-2 with TRBJ1-5; weak D call: TRBD1 (6 bases). CDR3 length: 15 amino acids. Trimming removed 5 bases from V and 5 bases from J, with 16 bases in between. Germline V gene sequence: CDR1 SGHTA, CDR2 FQGNSA. This CDR3 reads CASSPRGGLDQPQHF. CDR3 nucleotides: TGTGCCAGCAGCCCGAGGGGGGGATTGGATCAGCCCCAGCATTTT.

The rearrangement uses TRBV19 and TRBJ2-5, with 9 positions matching TRBD2. The CDR3 runs to 17 residues. With V trimmed by 3 bases and J by 5 bases, 13 bases remained unmatched. The germline V gene encodes CDR1 LNHDA and CDR2 SQIVND (reference sequence). Here the CDR3 DNA reads TGTGCCAGTAGTATTCTGGGCGGGGGGGCCTTAGGGGAGACCCAGTACTTC. It yields the protein CASSILGGGALGETQYF. Full variable domain (remainder filled in from reference TRBV19 and TRBJ2-5): DGGITQSPKYLFRKEGQNVTLSCEQNLNHDAMYWYRQDPGQGLRLIYYSQIVNDFQKGDIAEGYSVSREKKESFPLTVTSAQKNPTAFYLCASSILGGGALGETQYFGPGTRLLVL.

This clone appeared a few times. The chain joins TRBV5-6 to TRBJ1-1, with 7 positions matching TRBD1. The V gene end was trimmed by 4 bases and the J gene end by 4 bases; junction bases not matched to a gene: 7. The CDR3 spans 14 residues. Germline V gene data show CDR1 as SGHDT and CDR2 as YYEEEE. For the CDR3, the DNA is TGTGCCAGCAGCGTTAGGGACAGAGGCACTGAAGCTTTCTTT. This encodes CASSVRDRGTEAFF. Full variable domain (rest looked up from reference TRBV5-6 and TRBJ1-1): DAGVTQSPTHLIKTRGQQVTLRCSPKSGHDTVSWYQQALGQGPQFIFQYYEEEERQRGNFPDRFSGHQFPNYSSELNVNALLLGDSALYLCASSVRDRGTEAFFGQGTRLTVV.

The chain combines TRBV19 with TRBJ1-1; tentative D call: TRBD1 (5 bases). The CDR3 is made up of 14 amino acids. Per germline, CDR1 LNHDA and CDR2 SQIVND (reference sequence). V lost 6 bases to trimming and J lost 4 bases, with 15 bases between them. CDR3 sequence (DNA): TGTGCCAGTAGCAAGCAACCTAGGGGCACTGAAGCTTTCTTT. Protein product: CASSKQPRGTEAFF. Complete variable domain (other parts from reference TRBV19 and TRBJ1-1): DGGITQSPKYLFRKEGQNVTLSCEQNLNHDAMYWYRQDPGQGLRLIYYSQIVNDFQKGDIAEGYSVSREKKESFPLTVTSAQKNPTAFYLCASSKQPRGTEAFFGQGTRLTVV.

The chain recombines TRBV11-2 with TRBJ2-1, with TRBD1 identical over 8 bases. With V trimmed by 0 bases and J by 4 bases, 5 bases remained unmatched. The CDR3 is 16 amino acids. Germline V gene data show CDR1 as SGHAT and CDR2 as FQNNGV. The CDR3 is CASSLEGQVHYNEQFF. In DNA, the CDR3 is TGTGCCAGCAGCTTAGAGGGACAGGTCCATTACAATGAGCAGTTCTTC.

This clone was seen a few times. This chain connects TRBV19 to TRBJ1-5; 11 nucleotides agree with TRBD1. The CDR3 sequence is 15 residues long. Germline V gene sequence: CDR1 LNHDA, CDR2 SQIVND (reference sequence). Trimming cost V 5 bases and J 10 bases; bases outside gene matches: 10. CDR3 DNA: TGTGCCAGTAGTCAAGGACAGGGGGCCAATCCTCCCCAGCATTTT. It is translated as CASSQGQGANPPQHF.

The CDR3 region has the DNA TGTGCCATCAGTGGGTCTAGCGGGGGGATATACGAGCAGTACTTC. The encoded protein is CAISGSSGGIYEQYF. The V gene is TRBV10-3, the J gene TRBJ2-7; 11 bases match TRBD2. Trimming cost V 4 bases and J 4 bases; bases outside gene matches: 6. Per germline, CDR1 ENHRY and CDR2 SYGVKD. The CDR3 sequence is 15 residues long.

The chain recombines TRBV27 with TRBJ2-1; TRBD2 matches at 8 bases. The CDR3 is 15 amino acids. Germline V CDR1 and CDR2: MNHEY, SMNVEV (reference sequence). The V gene end was trimmed by 6 bases and the J gene end by 1 base; junction bases not matched to a gene: 5. CDR3 loop: CASRLTSGSYNEQFF. The CDR3 bases are TGTGCCAGCAGGCTAACTAGCGGATCCTACAATGAGCAGTTCTTC.

This clone has a handful of counts. The junction and the germline gene differ at one end; a read error may be behind it. The V gene is TRBV7-7, the J gene TRBJ2-1; possibly TRBD1 for D (5 bases). Germline V gives CDR1 SSHAT, CDR2 FNYEAQ (reference sequence). The CDR3 runs 15 residues. CDR3 DNA: TGTGCTAGCAGCTTAAATACAGGAACATTCAATGAGCAGTTCTTC. This codes for CASSLNTGTFNEQFF. The complete variable domain, with remaining parts taken from reference TRBV7-7 and TRBJ2-1, reads GAGVSQSPRYKVTKRGQDVTLRCDPISSHATLYWYQQALGQGPEFLTYFNYEAQPDKSGLPSDRFSAERPEGSISTLTIQRTEQRDSAMYRCASSLNTGTFNEQFFGPGTRLTVL.

The J gene is TRBJ2-2, the V gene TRBV19, with D unclear. Germline V gene sequence: CDR1 LNHDA, CDR2 SQIVND (reference sequence). V was pared by 7 bases and J by 4 bases, with 19 bases between. The CDR3 spans 16 residues. CDR3 bases: TGTGCCAGTACCCACTTCCGGAGTGGCCCCACCGGGGAGCTGTTTTTT. Encoded protein: CASTHFRSGPTGELFF.

A remark on this clone: Other DNA sequences in this specimen translate into the identical CDR3. This chain joins TRBV18 and TRBJ1-2, with D tentatively TRBD1 (5 bases). V was shortened by 2 bases and J by 3 bases, with 10 bases between the two germline ends. CDR3 length equals 14 residues. CDR1 and CDR2 from the germline V gene are KGHSH and LQKENI. CDR3 in DNA: TGTGCCAGCTCACCAGTGGCGGGGGACTATGGCTACACCTTC. The encoded protein is CASSPVAGDYGYTF.

As DNA, the CDR3 is TGTGCCAGCAGCTACGGACTAGCGGGGGGGCAAGAGACCCAGTACTTC. It codes for CASSYGLAGGQETQYF. The chain joins TRBV13 to TRBJ2-5, with 15 nucleotides matching TRBD2. Germline assignment: CDR1 PRHDT and CDR2 FYEKMQ (reference sequence). Unmatched junction bases numbered 2, after V lost 4 bases and J lost 2 bases. This CDR3 has 16 residues.

V gene TRBV5-4 combines with J gene TRBJ2-5; a possible D gene is TRBD1 (6 bases). Germline V lookup: CDR1 SGHNT, CDR2 YYREEE (reference sequence). V was shortened by 5 bases and J by 5 bases, with 13 bases between the two germline ends. The CDR3 totals 13 residues. CDR3 in DNA: TGTGCCAGCAGAAAACAGGGTGCGGAGACCCAGTACTTC. This gives the protein CASRKQGAETQYF. Full variable domain (missing parts from reference TRBV5-4 and TRBJ2-5): ETGVTQSPTHLIKTRGQQVTLRCSSQSGHNTVSWYQQALGQGPQFIFQYYREEENGRGNFPPRFSGLQFPNYSSELNVNALELDDSALYLCASRKQGAETQYFGPGTRLLVL.

As regards this clone: Germline is not matched at one junction end, which may reflect a read error. The genes are TRBV5-1 and TRBJ1-2, with TRBD1 matching over 10 bases. Looked up from germline, CDR1 is SGHRS and CDR2 is YFSETQ. The CDR3 is 13 residues long. As DNA, the CDR3 is TGCGCCAGCAGCTTGGAGGGACAGGGGAATTCAGGCTTC. Its translation is CASSLEGQGNSGF.

This clone was observed a single time. The rearrangement joins TRBV7-3 to TRBJ1-1; perhaps TRBD1 as D (6 bases). Germline V gene sequence: CDR1 SGHTA, CDR2 FQGTGA. The CDR3 consists of 16 residues. V was cut by 4 bases and J by 4 bases, with 19 bases left in between. As DNA, the CDR3 is TGTGCCAGCAGCTCTAGGGCGGCGGGGGCGGGCACTGAAGCTTTCTTT. Encoded protein: CASSSRAAGAGTEAFF.